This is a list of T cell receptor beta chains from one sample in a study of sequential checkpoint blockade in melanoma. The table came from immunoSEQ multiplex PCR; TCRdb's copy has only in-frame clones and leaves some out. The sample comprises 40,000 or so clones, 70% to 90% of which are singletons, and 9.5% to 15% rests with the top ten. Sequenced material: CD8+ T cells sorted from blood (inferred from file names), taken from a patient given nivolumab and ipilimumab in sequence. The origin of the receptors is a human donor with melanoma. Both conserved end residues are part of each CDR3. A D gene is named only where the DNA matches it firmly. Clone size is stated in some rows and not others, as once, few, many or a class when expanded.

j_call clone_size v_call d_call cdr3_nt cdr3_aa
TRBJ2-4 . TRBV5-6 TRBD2 TGTGCCAGCAGTCCAGCGGGATTAGCCAAAAACATTCAGTACTTC CASSPAGLAKNIQYF
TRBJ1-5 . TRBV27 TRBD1 TGTGCCAGCAGGGCCTGGACAGGGGATGGTCAGCCCCAGCATTTT CASRAWTGDGQPQHF
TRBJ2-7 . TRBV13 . TGTGCCAGCAGCTCGACGGGTGCCTACGAGCAGTACTTC CASSSTGAYEQYF
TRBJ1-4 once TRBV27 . TGTGCCAGCAGTTTATGGGGGGGGCTGAATGAAAAACTGTTTTTT CASSLWGGLNEKLFF
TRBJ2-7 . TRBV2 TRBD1 TGTGCCAGCACTGGACAGGGGTCCCCCGAGCAGTACTTC CASTGQGSPEQYF
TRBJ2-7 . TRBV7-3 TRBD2 TGTGCCAGCAGCTCAGGACTAGCGGGATTCTACGAGCAGTACTTC CASSSGLAGFYEQYF
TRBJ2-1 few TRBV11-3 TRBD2 TGTGCCAGCAGTCCAACTAGCGGTCAATTCAATGAGCAGTTCTTC CASSPTSGQFNEQFF
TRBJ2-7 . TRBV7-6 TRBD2 TGTGCCAGCAGCGTTGAAACTAGCGGCTCCTACGAGCAGTACTTC CASSVETSGSYEQYF
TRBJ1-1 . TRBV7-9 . TGTGCCAGCAGCTACCTGACAGGACTGAACACTGAAGCTTTCTTT CASSYLTGLNTEAFF
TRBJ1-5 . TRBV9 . TGTGCCAGCAGCGTAGAGGGGAACTACAATCAGCCCCAGCATTTT CASSVEGNYNQPQHF
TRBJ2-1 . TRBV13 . TGTGCCAGCAGCTATAAAGAACAGGAATACAATGAGCAGTTCTTC CASSYKEQEYNEQFF
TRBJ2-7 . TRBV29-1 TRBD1 TGCAGCGTTGATTACAGGGGTAACGAGCAGTACTTC CSVDYRGNEQYF
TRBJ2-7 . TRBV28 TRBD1 TGTGCCAGCAGCCTGGACAGGGGGCCCTACGAGCAGTACTTC CASSLDRGPYEQYF
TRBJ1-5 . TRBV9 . TGTGCCAGCAGTGAGGCGGGGAATCAGCCCCAGCATTTT CASSEAGNQPQHF
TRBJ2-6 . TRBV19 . TGTGCCAGTAGAGTCCAGGGGACGGCCAACGTCCTGACTTTC CASRVQGTANVLTF
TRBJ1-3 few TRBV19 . TGTGCCAGTAGTATAGCCCGGACAGCCGGAAACACCATATATTTT CASSIARTAGNTIYF
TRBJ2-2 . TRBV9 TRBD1 TGTGCCAGCAGCGTCTCGGGACAGCCGAACACCGGGGAGCTGTTTTTT CASSVSGQPNTGELFF
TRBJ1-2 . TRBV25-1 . TGTGCCAGCAGGGGCCACATTACAGGGCTCTATGGCTACACCTTC CASRGHITGLYGYTF
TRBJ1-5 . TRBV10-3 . TGTGCCATCAGTGTGGGGGGGGACGGCCTGGGCAATCAGCCCCAGCATTTT CAISVGGDGLGNQPQHF
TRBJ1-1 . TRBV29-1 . TGCAGCGTTGAAGACAGGGTCTACACTGAAGCTTTCTTT CSVEDRVYTEAFF
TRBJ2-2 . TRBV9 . TGTGCCAGCAGCGTAACAGGGCTTTTGGGGGAGCTGTTTTTT CASSVTGLLGELFF
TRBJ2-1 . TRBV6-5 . TGTGCCAGCAGTTACGGGAGCTCCTACAATGAGCAGTTCTTC CASSYGSSYNEQFF
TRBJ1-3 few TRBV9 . TGTGCCAGCAGCGTAGTAATGGGAAACACCATATATTTT CASSVVMGNTIYF
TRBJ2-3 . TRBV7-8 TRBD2 TGTGCCAGCAGCCTTCCGGGACTAGCGGGACTTTATACGCAGTATTTT CASSLPGLAGLYTQYF
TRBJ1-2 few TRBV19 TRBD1 TGTGCCAGTAGTAGCCGGGACAGGGGACTGGTAGCTCCTCATGGCTACACCTTC CASSSRDRGLVAPHGYTF
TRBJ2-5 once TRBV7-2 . TGTGCCAGCAGCTTCGGAGAGACCCAGTACTTC CASSFGETQYF
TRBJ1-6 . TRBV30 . TGTGCCTGGAGCGGCAGGGCCAATAATTCACCCCTCCACTTT CAWSGRANNSPLHF
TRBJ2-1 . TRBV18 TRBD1 TGTGCCAGCTCACCCCTCGGACAGGGAATTATGTGGGAGCAGTTCTTC CASSPLGQGIMWEQFF
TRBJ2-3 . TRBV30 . TGTGCCTGGAGTCAGGAGGCCGCAGATACGCAGTATTTT CAWSQEAADTQYF
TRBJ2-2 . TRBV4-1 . TGCGCCAGCAGCCACAGCCGGGATCCGAACACCGGGGAGCTGTTTTTT CASSHSRDPNTGELFF
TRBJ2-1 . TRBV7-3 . TGTGCCAGCAGCTTAATAGCGGAGAGCTCCTACAATGAGCAGTTCTTC CASSLIAESSYNEQFF
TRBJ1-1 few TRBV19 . TGTGCCAGTAGCCGAGGGTCGTGGAACACTGAAGCTTTCTTT CASSRGSWNTEAFF
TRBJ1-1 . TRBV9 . TGTGCCAGCAGCGTAGTTGGCTTGAACACTGAAGCTTTCTTT CASSVVGLNTEAFF
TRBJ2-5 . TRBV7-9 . TGTGCCTTAAGGGGGAATAGGGCGGAGACCCAGTACTTC CALRGNRAETQYF
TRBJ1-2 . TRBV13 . TGTGCCAGCAGCTTCCTGGGGGCGGGTGGCTACACCTTC CASSFLGAGGYTF
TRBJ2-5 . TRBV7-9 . TGTGCCAGCAGCTTAGACTCCGGGACATCCGGGATGGTCCAAGAGACCCAGTACTTC CASSLDSGTSGMVQETQYF
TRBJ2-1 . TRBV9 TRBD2 TGTGCCAGCAGCGGGACGAGCGGGAGCTTTTCGGGTAATGAGCAGTTCTTC CASSGTSGSFSGNEQFF
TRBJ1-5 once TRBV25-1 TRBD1 TGTGCCAGTCTAGAAGATCGACAGGGGAGAAGCAATCAGCCCCAGCATTTT CASLEDRQGRSNQPQHF
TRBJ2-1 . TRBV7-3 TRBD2 TGTGCCAGCAGCTTAACCGGGCTAGCGGGACTAAATGAGCAGTTCTTC CASSLTGLAGLNEQFF
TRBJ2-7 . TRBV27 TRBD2 TGTGCCAGCAGTTTATTAAGCGGACTAGCACCCTACGAGCAGTACTTC CASSLLSGLAPYEQYF
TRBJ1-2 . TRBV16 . TGTGCCAGCAGCCAATTAGGGGGACAAGGGCCTAGGAGCTATGGCTACACCTTC CASSQLGGQGPRSYGYTF
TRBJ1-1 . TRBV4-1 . TGCGCCAGCAGCCAGGGCTGGGACACTGAAGCTTTCTTT CASSQGWDTEAFF
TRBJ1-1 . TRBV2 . TGTGCCAGCAGCCATCCGGGCGGGGACACTGAAGCTTTCTTT CASSHPGGDTEAFF
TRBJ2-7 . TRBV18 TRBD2 TGTGCCAGCTCACCACTGACTAGCGGGAGCACTTACGAGCAGTACTTC CASSPLTSGSTYEQYF
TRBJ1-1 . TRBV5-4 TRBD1 TGTGCCAGCAGCCCCCGGGGAGACAGGGGGAGCACTGAAGCTTTCTTT CASSPRGDRGSTEAFF
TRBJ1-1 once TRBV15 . TGTGCCACCAGCAGAGATGGGCTGACTAAAACTTTCTTT CATSRDGLTKTFF
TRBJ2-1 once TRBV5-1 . TGCGCCAGCAGCTTTCAGGGGAGCTACAATGAGCAGTTCTTC CASSFQGSYNEQFF
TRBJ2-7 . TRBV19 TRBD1 TGTGCCAGTAGTATCCTTCCTCCCGGGACAGGCGGATACGAGCAGTACTTC CASSILPPGTGGYEQYF
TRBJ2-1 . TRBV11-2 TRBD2 TGTGCCAGCAGCTGGGGCGGGAGCTCCTACAATGAGCAGTTCTTC CASSWGGSSYNEQFF
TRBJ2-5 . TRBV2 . TGTGCCAGCAGTCGATGGACAAAACAGTACCAAGAGACCCAGTACTTC CASSRWTKQYQETQYF
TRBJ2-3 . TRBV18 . TGTGCCAGCTCATTTACTAACGGAGAAACAGATACGCAGTATTTT CASSFTNGETDTQYF
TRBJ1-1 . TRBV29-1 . TGCAGCGTCGAGAGCGACGCGGCTGAAGCTTTCTTT CSVESDAAEAFF
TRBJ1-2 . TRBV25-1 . TGTGCCAGCAGTCCCACCTACGGGGATGAGGGTTACTATGGCTACACCTTC CASSPTYGDEGYYGYTF
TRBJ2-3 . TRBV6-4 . TGTGCCAGCAGGTTAAGCGCTTTCACAGATACGCAGTATTTT CASRLSAFTDTQYF
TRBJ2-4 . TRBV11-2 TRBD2 TGTGCCAGCAAGTCCAGCGGGGGTCTAGCCAAAAACATTCAGTACTTC CASKSSGGLAKNIQYF